This T cell receptor beta chain was documented in a study of memory CD4+ T cells and cytomegalovirus serostatus. Study context: Donors were healthy Belgian adults, fewer than ten CMV seropositive and approximately 25 seronegative.

V lost 3 bases, J lost 6 bases, and 4 bases stayed unmatched. The germline V gene encodes CDR1 LGHNA and CDR2 YSLEER. The CDR3 extends over 13 amino acids. The sort gate was single viable CD3+CD4+CD8-CD45RO+ cells for memory CD4+ T cells. Serostatus was set by detecting CMV pp150, pp28, p38, p52 IgG. Repertoires were generated with immunoSEQ multiplex PCR, while TCRdb's copy carries only in-frame clones and drops some. This table holds approximately 63,000 clones, about three quarters found once. Study-level results: Of 150 to 200 reported CMV TCRbeta sequences, roughly 67 were found in memory CD4+ repertoires.

Concerning this clone itself: The target antigen is unknown.

This sequence joins TRBV4-3 and TRBJ1-1, with TRBD1 identical over 7 bases. This TCR was sampled from an adult in good health and CMV-seronegative. Some clones in this sample may be carry-over from other donors' samples. The sequencing input was memory CD4+ T cells from blood. The CDR3 nucleotides are TGCGCCAGCAGCCAGCAACAGGGGCCTGAAGCTTTCTTT. Translated, it gives CASSQQQGPEAFF.